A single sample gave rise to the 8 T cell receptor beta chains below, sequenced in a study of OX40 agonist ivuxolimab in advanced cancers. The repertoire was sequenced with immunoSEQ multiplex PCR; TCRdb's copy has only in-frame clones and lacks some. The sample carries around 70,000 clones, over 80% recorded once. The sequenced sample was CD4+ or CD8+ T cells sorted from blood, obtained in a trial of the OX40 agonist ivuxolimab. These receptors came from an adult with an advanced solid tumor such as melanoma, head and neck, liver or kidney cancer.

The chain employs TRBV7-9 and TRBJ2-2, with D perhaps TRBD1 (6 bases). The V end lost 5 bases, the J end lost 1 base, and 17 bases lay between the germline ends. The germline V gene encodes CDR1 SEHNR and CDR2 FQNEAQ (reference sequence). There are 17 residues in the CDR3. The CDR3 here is CASSPTGLVRNTGELFF. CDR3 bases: TGTGCCAGCAGCCCTACAGGGCTGGTTAGGAACACCGGGGAGCTGTTTTTT.

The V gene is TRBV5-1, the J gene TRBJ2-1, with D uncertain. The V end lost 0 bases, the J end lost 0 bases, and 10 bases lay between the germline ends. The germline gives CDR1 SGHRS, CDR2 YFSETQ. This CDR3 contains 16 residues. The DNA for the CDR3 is TGCGCCAGCAGCTTGGTTCCGGTAAGCTCCTACAATGAGCAGTTCTTC. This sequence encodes CASSLVPVSSYNEQFF.

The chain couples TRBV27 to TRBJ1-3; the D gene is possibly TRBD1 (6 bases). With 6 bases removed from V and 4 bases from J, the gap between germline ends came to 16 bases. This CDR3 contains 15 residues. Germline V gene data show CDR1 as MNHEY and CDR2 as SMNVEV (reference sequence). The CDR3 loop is CASRLDSSPGNTIYF. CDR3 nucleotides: TGTGCCAGCAGGTTGGACAGCAGCCCCGGAAACACCATATATTTT.

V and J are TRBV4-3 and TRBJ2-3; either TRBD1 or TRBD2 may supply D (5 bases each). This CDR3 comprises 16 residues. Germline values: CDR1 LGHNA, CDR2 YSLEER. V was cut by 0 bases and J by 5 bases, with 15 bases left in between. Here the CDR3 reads CASSQDWGLRGDTQYF. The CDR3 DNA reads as TGCGCCAGCAGCCAAGATTGGGGCCTGAGGGGAGATACGCAGTATTTT.

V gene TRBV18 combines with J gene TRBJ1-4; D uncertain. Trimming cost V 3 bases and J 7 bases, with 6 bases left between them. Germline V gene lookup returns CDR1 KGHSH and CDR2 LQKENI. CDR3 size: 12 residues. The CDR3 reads CASSPEGEKLFF. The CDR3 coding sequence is TGTGCCAGCTCACCGGAGGGTGAAAAACTGTTTTTT.

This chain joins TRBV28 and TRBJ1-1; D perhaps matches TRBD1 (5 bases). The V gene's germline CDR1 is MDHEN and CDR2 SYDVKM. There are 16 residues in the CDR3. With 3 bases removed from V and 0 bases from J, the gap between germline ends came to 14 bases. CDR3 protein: CASSLTGGAMNTEAFF. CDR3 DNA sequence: TGTGCCAGCAGTTTGACTGGGGGAGCCATGAACACTGAAGCTTTCTTT. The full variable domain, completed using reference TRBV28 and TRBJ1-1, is DVKVTQSSRYLVKRTGEKVFLECVQDMDHENMFWYRQDPGLGLRLIYFSYDVKMKEKGDIPEGYSVSREKKERFSLILESASTNQTSMYLCASSLTGGAMNTEAFFGQGTRLTVV.

CDR3 protein: CASTLPGKEATDTQYF. The CDR3 DNA reads TGTGCCAGCACCTTGCCGGGAAAAGAGGCAACAGATACGCAGTATTTT. J is TRBJ2-3 and V is TRBV28; a weak D match, TRBD2 (5 bases). Trimming shortened V by 7 bases and J by 3 bases, and 20 bases separated the two germline ends. The CDR3 is made up of 16 amino acids. Germline V gives CDR1 MDHEN, CDR2 SYDVKM.

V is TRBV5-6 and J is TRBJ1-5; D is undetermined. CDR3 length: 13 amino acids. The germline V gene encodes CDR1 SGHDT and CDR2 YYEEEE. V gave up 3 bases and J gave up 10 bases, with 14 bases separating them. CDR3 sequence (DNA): TGTGCCAGCAGCTCCTCAGTTATCAGCCCCCAGCATTTT. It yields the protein CASSSSVISPQHF.